What follows are 8 T cell receptor beta chains derived from one specimen sequenced in a study of regulatory T cells in long-lasting Graves disease. Construction of TCR beta libraries relied on iRepertoire HTBI primers and on Arm-PCR targeting CDR3 regions. TCRdb processed the multiplex PCR reads anew with MiXCR; each CDR3 protein has one entry. This table has 560,000 or so distinct CDR3 sequences, 15% to 20% appearing once. The sample's time point: newly diagnosed GD, antithyroid drugs for less than 3 months. PBMC-extracted RNA yielded the TCR library. These data were also filed under a second study, of T cells in Graves' hyperthyroidism and ophthalmopathy.

The specimen was peripheral blood mononuclear cells (PBMCs), collected at new diagnosis, from a patient treated with antithyroid drugs. These receptors were collected from a man aged 18 to 29 with Graves disease.

Here the CDR3 DNA reads TGTGCCATCAGTGAAGGTTGGGACAGATTCTACGAGCAGTACTTC. Translation: CAISEGWDRFYEQYF. This chain joins TRBV10-3 and TRBJ2-7, with 7 positions matching TRBD1. The junction had 8 bases not matched to a gene; V was cut back by 3 bases and J by 3 bases. Germline V CDR1 and CDR2: ENHRY, SYGVKD. This CDR3 is built from 15 residues.

The table lists this clonotype with many counts. The rearrangement uses TRBV7-6 and TRBJ2-3; tentatively, D is TRBD2 (6 bases). The V gene lost 2 bases and the J gene lost 0 bases, with 12 bases spanning the gap. There are 16 residues in the CDR3. CDR1 and CDR2 from the germline V gene are SGHVS and FNYEAQ. In DNA, the CDR3 is TGTGCCAGCAGCTTAATTCTAGCGTCTAGCACAGATACGCAGTATTTT. This gives the protein CASSLILASSTDTQYF.

This clonotype was found a few times. This may come from a read error, since a much larger clone is one base off. V and J are TRBV11-3 and TRBJ2-1; 7 nucleotides align to TRBD1. The CDR3 runs to 12 residues. Germline CDR1 reads SGHNT; CDR2 reads YENEEA. This CDR3 reads CASSRDSNEQSF. CDR3 nucleotides: TGTGCCAGCAGCCGGGACAGCAATGAGCAGTCCTTC.

This clonotype was counted at least ten times. The chain recombines TRBV5-1 with TRBJ2-1; possible D gene TRBD1, 6 bases. Trimming took off 6 bases at V and 6 bases at J, with 13 bases between the two ends. This CDR3 is 13 amino acids long. Per the germline V gene, CDR1 is SGHRS and CDR2 is YFSETQ. The CDR3 DNA follows: TGCGCCAGCAAGGGGGATAGCAGCAATGAGCAGTTCTTC. It codes for CASKGDSSNEQFF.

This clonotype has only a few counts. This rearrangement joins TRBV5-1 to TRBJ2-7, with 7 bases fitting TRBD1. Germline trimming cut 4 bases from V and 7 bases from J; bases unmatched to any gene: 14. The CDR3 runs 15 residues. The germline V gene encodes CDR1 SGHRS and CDR2 YFSETQ. The CDR3: CASSKPTGTPGEQYF. The CDR3 DNA reads as TGCGCCAGCAGCAAGCCGACAGGGACCCCTGGGGAGCAGTACTTC.

This clonotype was seen at least ten times. The genes are TRBV7-2 and TRBJ1-1; D unclear. V lost 5 bases, J lost 5 bases, and 15 bases lay in between. Looked up from germline, CDR1 is SGHTA and CDR2 is FQGNSA. This CDR3 has 14 residues. The CDR3 DNA follows: TGTGCCAGCAGCCTAACCCGGGAGCAGACTGAAGCTTTCTTT. It yields the protein CASSLTREQTEAFF.

The sample holds many counts of this clonotype. The chain couples TRBV27 to TRBJ2-7; D not resolved. The ends were cut back, 4 bases at V and 1 base at J, with 17 bases in the middle. The length of the CDR3 is 16 residues. CDR1 is MNHEY and CDR2 is SMNVEV in the germline V gene (reference sequence). This chain's CDR3 is CASSSALDQASYEQYF. The CDR3 nucleotides read TGTGCCAGCAGTTCGGCACTCGATCAAGCTTCCTACGAGCAGTACTTC.

This clonotype was recorded at least ten times. This chain connects TRBV3-1 to TRBJ2-5, with 8 positions matching TRBD1. The V and J ends lost 2 bases and 6 bases, in that order; junction bases with no gene match: 2. CDR3 length: 13 residues. Looked up from germline, CDR1 is LGHDT and CDR2 is YNNKEL (reference sequence). This chain's CDR3 is CASSQPGGKTQYF. CDR3 in DNA: TGTGCCAGCAGCCAACCAGGGGGCAAGACCCAGTACTTC.